A selection of T cell receptor beta chains follows, all from one sample in a study of human T cells and chemical hapten exposure. TCRdb analysed the RACE reads with MiXCR anew, one entry per CDR3 protein. The repertoire holds 95,000 to 150,000 distinct CDR3 sequences, with approximately 11% as singletons. The sequences come from whole blood, collected in connection with sensitization to the hapten diphenylcyclopropenone (DPC). These receptors originate from a woman aged 50 to 65 with alopecia areata. Some clones in this sample may be carry-over from other donors' samples. CDR3s include the opening cysteine and the closing phenylalanine or tryptophan. Each record gives: clone size, V gene, J gene, D gene, CDR3 DNA, CDR3 protein. D genes are given only for firm matches. Some rows have no size entry. The others give once, few or many, or a class for an expanded clone.

NA	TRBV27	TRBJ1-1	NA	TGTGCCAGCAGTTTCGGAGGGATGGAAGCTTTCTTT	CASSFGGMEAFF
few	TRBV6-6	TRBJ1-1	TRBD1	TGTGCCAGCAGTTGGGGGGGGGGACAGCGTGAAGCTTTCTTT	CASSWGGGQREAFF
few	TRBV2	TRBJ2-1	TRBD1	TGTGCCAGCAAACTCCCTGGGACAGGGGAGAACAATGAGCAGTTCTTC	CASKLPGTGENNEQFF
few	TRBV12-5	TRBJ1-5	NA	TGTGCTAGTGGTTTGGTAATTGGGCGTAATCAGCCCCAGCATTTT	CASGLVIGRNQPQHF
few	TRBV12-3/TRBV12-4	TRBJ2-5	TRBD2	TGTGCCAGCAGTCCGACGGGACTAATGGAGACCCAGTACTTC	CASSPTGLMETQYF
NA	TRBV7-9	TRBJ2-3	NA	TGTGCCAGCAGCTTTAACGGGGGCCCCGGAGATACGCAGTATTTT	CASSFNGGPGDTQYF
NA	TRBV6-1	TRBJ2-1	NA	TGTGCCAGCGCCATAGGAGGGGGCAATGAGCAGTTCTTC	CASAIGGGNEQFF
few	TRBV21-1	TRBJ2-1	NA	TGTGCCAGCAGCAGGGACGACAGCTACAATGAGCAGTTCTTC	CASSRDDSYNEQFF
few	TRBV4-3	TRBJ1-2	NA	TGCGCCAGCAGCCAAGATCGGGGCTTGGGCTATGGCTACACCTTC	CASSQDRGLGYGYTF
few	TRBV5-1	TRBJ2-5	NA	TGCGCCAGCAGCCCGGACCTGGGGGAGACCCAGTACTTC	CASSPDLGETQYF
few	TRBV6-2/TRBV6-3	TRBJ2-7	NA	TGTGCCAGCAGCACCATGGGGGAACGGACCTACGAGCAGTACTTC	CASSTMGERTYEQYF
NA	TRBV7-6	TRBJ2-3	NA	TGTGCCAGCAGCTCTAGAGTAGGGACAGATACGCAGTATTTT	CASSSRVGTDTQYF
many	TRBV6-5	TRBJ2-3	NA	TGTGCCACCAACTCAGGCGGGCTTCAATATACGCAGTATTTT	CATNSGGLQYTQYF
NA	TRBV6-6	TRBJ2-1	TRBD1	TGTGCCAGCAGGCCGGACAGGGCGGATGAGCAGTTCTTC	CASRPDRADEQFF
many	TRBV5-1	TRBJ2-1	TRBD2	TGCGCCAGCAGCTTTAGTCGCGGGACTAGAAGACTTGAGCAGTTCTTC	CASSFSRGTRRLEQFF
medium-sized	TRBV20-1	TRBJ1-2	NA	TGCAGTGCTGGAATCATTGACAGTGATGGCTACACCTTC	CSAGIIDSDGYTF
many	TRBV4-3	TRBJ2-1	TRBD2	TGCGCCAGCAGCCAAGATGGGCTAGCGGACCGCTCCTACAATGAGCAGTTCTTC	CASSQDGLADRSYNEQFF
few	TRBV7-8	TRBJ2-1	TRBD2	TGTGCCAGCAGCTTAGGGGGGACTAGCCGGCAGCAGTTCTTC	CASSLGGTSRQQFF
NA	TRBV27	TRBJ1-5	TRBD1	TGTGCCAGCAGTTCCCAGGGGGCCCAGCCCCAGCATTTT	CASSSQGAQPQHF
few	TRBV3-1	TRBJ2-3	NA	TGTGCCAGCAGAAAACTAGCCGACACAGATACGCAGTATTTT	CASRKLADTDTQYF